The sequence of this T cell receptor (beta chain) was determined in a study of T cells expressing NK-cell markers. Looking at the study overall: The TCR beta repertoires were obtained from sorted CD3+CD56+NKG2C+, CD3+CD56+NKG2C- and CD3+CD56-NKG2C+ T cells. Serological testing identified seven of the eight sequenced donors as HCMV-seropositive and one as seronegative. Study-level findings and limits: The leading position in the CD3+CD56-NKG2C+ fraction of several donors also went to these clonotypes. Uncertainty persisted over the HCMV specificity of expanded NKG2C+ T cell clones.

In germline, CDR1 is ENHRY, CDR2 SYGVKD. This CDR3 has 18 residues. On this clonotype itself: Its antigen is not known.

TCRdb reprocessed the 5' RACE reads and reports one entry per CDR3 protein, with no DNA. The sample includes approximately 440,000 distinct CDR3 sequences. The chain joins TRBV10-3 to TRBJ2-7; TCRdb's D call, TRBD1, is unchecked because there is no DNA. The material sequenced was blood T cells: a sorted CD56 or NKG2C T cell subset, CD4+ or CD8+ T cells, or bulk PBMC T cells (not recorded which). The clonotype was recovered from a woman between 50 and 59 years old in good health. The CDR3 here is CAISRSTLRQGRTYEQYF.